A selection of T cell receptor beta chains follows, all from one sample in a study of CD8 T cells in Susac syndrome. TCRdb itself ran the immunoSEQ multiplex PCR reads through MiXCR, one entry per CDR3 protein. The table records 200,000 to 250,000 distinct CDR3 sequences, just over 90% of them present only once. Specimen: CD4+ T cells from PBMCs. Every receptor here comes from a human donor with multiple sclerosis. Each CDR3 is given with its conserved first and last residue. D genes are given only for firm matches. Not all rows give a size; the values are once, few, many and, for expanded clones, a class.

V	size	J	D	DNA	CDR3
TRBV7-2	once	TRBJ2-3	-	TGTGCCAGCAGTTCAGGATTCACAGATACGCAGTATTTT	CASSSGFTDTQYF
TRBV24-1	-	TRBJ2-2	-	TGTGCCACCAGTGATGGGGCCGGGTTAGACACCGGGGAGCTGTTTTTT	CATSDGAGLDTGELFF
TRBV5-6	few	TRBJ2-2	-	TGTGCCAGCAGCTTAACAGGGGGGGACACCGGGGAGCTGTTTTTT	CASSLTGGDTGELFF
TRBV30	-	TRBJ1-4	TRBD1	TGTGCCTGGAGTGTACAGGGGGCTGGAGAAAAACTGTTTTTT	CAWSVQGAGEKLFF
TRBV12-3/TRBV12-4	-	TRBJ1-1	-	TGTGCCAGCAGCTTCCAGCTCATGAACACTGAAGTTTTCTTT	CASSFQLMNTEVFF
TRBV7-9	-	TRBJ2-5	-	TGTGCCAGCAGCTCTCTGGGGGCTCAAGAGACCCAGTACTTC	CASSSLGAQETQYF
TRBV29-1	-	TRBJ2-3	-	TGCAGCGTTGACCGGGGCATCGGTACGCAGTATTTT	CSVDRGIGTQYF
TRBV7-2	-	TRBJ2-5	TRBD2	TGTGCCAGCAGCCTGACTAGCGGGAGTGTTGAAGAGACCCAGTACTTC	CASSLTSGSVEETQYF
TRBV6-2/TRBV6-3	-	TRBJ1-2	-	TGTGCCAGCAGTTACTCCCAGGGTGATGGCTACACCTTC	CASSYSQGDGYTF
TRBV6-2/TRBV6-3	-	TRBJ1-3	-	TGTGCCAGCAGTTACGGGACACCCGGACGCTCTGGAAACACCATATATTTT	CASSYGTPGRSGNTIYF
TRBV4-1	-	TRBJ2-1	TRBD2	TGCGCCAGCAGCCAAGAGAGATTAGCGGGGGACGGGGATGAGCAGTTCTTC	CASSQERLAGDGDEQFF
TRBV5-4	-	TRBJ2-7	-	TGTGCCAGCAGACCAGGCCGCATGTCCTACGAGCAGTACTTC	CASRPGRMSYEQYF
TRBV25-1	-	TRBJ2-5	TRBD1	TGTGCCAGCAGTCCAAGCAATCCCTCCGGGACAGGGGAGACCCAGTACTTC	CASSPSNPSGTGETQYF
TRBV3-1	once	TRBJ2-7	TRBD1	TGTGCCAGCAGCCCCCGACGGACAGGCCCATCAGGTGTCTACGAGCAGTACTTC	CASSPRRTGPSGVYEQYF
TRBV5-6	-	TRBJ1-2	-	TGTGCCAGCTCGAGGGACCGAGTGATGGAGGGCTACACCTTC	CASSRDRVMEGYTF
TRBV3-1	-	TRBJ1-2	-	TGTGCCAGCAGCCAAGTCGAGGGTTCGACTGGCTACACCTTC	CASSQVEGSTGYTF
TRBV5-1	-	TRBJ1-2	-	TGCGCCAGCAGCTTGGCCTGGTCCGGGACATCGGGCTATGGCTACACCTTC	CASSLAWSGTSGYGYTF
TRBV25-1	-	TRBJ2-7	-	TGTGCCAGCAGTGAATACGCGTCATCCTACGAGCAGTACTTC	CASSEYASSYEQYF
TRBV30	-	TRBJ1-3	-	TGTGCCTGGAGAGTGAGGGGTCCCGGAAACACCATATATTTT	CAWRVRGPGNTIYF
TRBV7-8	-	TRBJ2-7	TRBD1	TGTGCCAGCAGCTTCCGGGACAGGGGCCACGAGCAGTACTTC	CASSFRDRGHEQYF
TRBV7-2	-	TRBJ1-2	TRBD1	TGTGCCAGCAGCTTAGCGCCTACGGGACAGGGCTATGGCTACACCTTC	CASSLAPTGQGYGYTF
TRBV27	-	TRBJ1-1	-	TGTGCCAGCAGTTTAATGGTGAACACTGAAGCTTTCTTT	CASSLMVNTEAFF
TRBV7-9	-	TRBJ2-2	TRBD2	TGTGCCAGCAGCGGACTAGCGTACGGGGAGCTGTTTTTT	CASSGLAYGELFF
TRBV29-1	-	TRBJ2-3	-	TGCAGCGTTGAATCGGGGGGCACAGATACGCAGTATTTT	CSVESGGTDTQYF
TRBV6-5	-	TRBJ1-1	-	TGTGCCAGCAGTTACTCGAGGGGAGTGGGCACTGAAGCTTTCTTT	CASSYSRGVGTEAFF
TRBV13	-	TRBJ2-2	-	TGTGCCAGCAGCCGGTGGACAGTGGCCGGGGAGCTGTTTTTT	CASSRWTVAGELFF
TRBV12-3/TRBV12-4	-	TRBJ2-7	TRBD1	TGTGCCAGCAGTGGGTCAAAGACAGGGCGAGTTCACGAGCAGTACTTC	CASSGSKTGRVHEQYF
TRBV18	-	TRBJ2-7	-	TGTGCCAGCTCAGTGGGCTACTCCTACGAGCAGTACTTC	CASSVGYSYEQYF
TRBV27	-	TRBJ1-4	TRBD1	TGTGCCAGCAGTGTCGGACAGGGGGCAGGCGGAAAACTGTTTTTT	CASSVGQGAGGKLFF
TRBV20-1	-	TRBJ1-5	-	TGCAGTGCTAGAGGTTCGCAGGCTAATCAGCCCCAGCATTTT	CSARGSQANQPQHF
TRBV19	-	TRBJ2-7	TRBD1	TGTGCCAGTAGTACGGGACAGGGGGACCACGAGCAGTACTTC	CASSTGQGDHEQYF
TRBV29-1	-	TRBJ1-1	-	TGCAGCGTTGGGGCCCCAGGCAGCTTCACTGAAGCTTTCTTT	CSVGAPGSFTEAFF
TRBV27	-	TRBJ1-6	TRBD1	TGTGCCAGCAGTTTCGACAGGGTCAGCTATAATTCACCCCTCCACTTT	CASSFDRVSYNSPLHF
TRBV6-5	-	TRBJ2-7	TRBD2	TGTGCCAGCAGTTTCGTTCGGACTAGCGTGACTTACGAGCAGTACTTC	CASSFVRTSVTYEQYF
TRBV20-1	-	TRBJ2-1	TRBD2	TGCAGTGCTAGAAAGCGGGACTACCCTAGGGATGAGCAGTTCTTC	CSARKRDYPRDEQFF
TRBV7-9	-	TRBJ2-2	-	TGTGCCAGCAGCTTAGGGTCAAACACCGGGGAGCTGTTTTTT	CASSLGSNTGELFF
TRBV6-1	few	TRBJ1-1	-	TGTGCCAGCAGTGCCTCCGGGACGAACACTGAAGCTTTCTTT	CASSASGTNTEAFF
TRBV28	-	TRBJ2-1	-	TGTGCCAGCCCCCCCCCAGGGTTCCCGTACAATGAGCAGTTCTTC	CASPPPGFPYNEQFF
TRBV19	-	TRBJ2-2	TRBD1	TGTGCCGTCGGACAGGGCTACACCGGGGAGCTGTTTTTT	CAVGQGYTGELFF
TRBV12-3/TRBV12-4	-	TRBJ1-2	-	TGTGCCAGCACCAAAGCCGGGGCTAACTATGGCTACACCTTC	CASTKAGANYGYTF
TRBV6-2/TRBV6-3	-	TRBJ2-4	-	TGTGCCAGCAGACCCCCAGGGGACGGAGGGCAAAACATTCAGTACTTC	CASRPPGDGGQNIQYF